What follows are 10 T cell receptor beta chains derived from one specimen sequenced in a study of T-cell memory formation after mild COVID-19. TCRdb reprocessed the 5' RACE reads with MiXCR, giving one entry per CDR3 protein. Seen here are about 350,000 distinct CDR3 sequences, roughly 13% observed once, and the top ten hold 22%. The sequenced sample consisted of PBMCs or a T cell subset sorted from them (not recorded which). The receptors shown here come from a man in his late teens or twenties who had mild COVID-19 (a few samples of this study predate the infection). Cell type and time point are not known.

The chain has TRBV2 and TRBJ2-1; D is possibly TRBD2 (6 bases). From germline, CDR1 is SNHLY and CDR2 FYNNEI. The CDR3 consists of 13 residues. Trimming removed 6 bases from V and 0 bases from J, with 6 bases in between. CDR3 in DNA: TGTGCCAGCAGGGGACTCTCCTACAATGAGCAGTTCTTC. Amino acid sequence: CASRGLSYNEQFF.

This clonotype has just a few counts. The J gene is TRBJ2-2, the V gene TRBV7-3; perhaps TRBD1 as D (5 bases). V shed 2 bases and J shed 6 bases, with 13 bases lying between them. This CDR3 has 15 amino acids. Germline loops: CDR1 SGHTA, CDR2 FQGTGA. As DNA, the CDR3 is TGTGCCAGCAGCTTAGGGGCAGATTGGTCCGGGGAGCTGTTTTTT. Protein sequence: CASSLGADWSGELFF.

J is TRBJ2-7 and V is TRBV6-5; D gene uncertain. This CDR3 is 11 amino acids long. The germline V and J ends were trimmed by 7 bases and 4 bases, with 8 bases remaining between them. Per the germline V gene, CDR1 is MNHEY and CDR2 is SVGAGI. The CDR3 reads CASMKGYEQYF. CDR3 sequence (DNA): TGTGCCAGCATGAAAGGGTACGAGCAGTACTTC.

This clonotype was recorded at least ten times. The chain recombines TRBV7-2 with TRBJ1-2; tentatively, D is TRBD1 (6 bases). Germline V gives CDR1 SGHTA, CDR2 FQGNSA. Trimming cost V 5 bases and J 7 bases, with 14 bases left between them. This CDR3 comprises 13 residues. CDR3 coding DNA: TGTGCCAGCAGCCCTCAGGGGAATTCTGGCTACACCTTC. This translates into CASSPQGNSGYTF.

There are a few counts of this clonotype. V and J are TRBV19 and TRBJ2-1, with 8 positions matching TRBD2. V trimming: 9 bases; J trimming: 0 bases; junction bases outside the gene matches: 7. This CDR3 has 15 residues. CDR1 and CDR2 from the germline V gene are LNHDA and SQIVND (reference sequence). CDR3 nucleotide sequence: TGTGCCAGCGGGGGGGCAGACAGCTCCTACAATGAGCAGTTCTTC. It encodes CASGGADSSYNEQFF.

The chain couples TRBV19 to TRBJ1-5; maybe TRBD1 (5 bases). The CDR3 is 13 residues long. V was shortened by 11 bases and J by 7 bases, with 18 bases between the two germline ends. Germline V lookup: CDR1 LNHDA, CDR2 SQIVND (reference sequence). The CDR3 reads CAGGRPHGQPQHF. The CDR3 region has the DNA TGTGCCGGGGGTCGACCACATGGCCAGCCCCAGCATTTT.

This clonotype was observed a few times. This chain links TRBV4-3 with TRBJ2-2; D remains ambiguous. In germline, CDR1 is LGHNA, CDR2 YSLEER. Trimming removed 0 bases from V and 0 bases from J, with 8 bases in between. This CDR3 spans 16 amino acids. The CDR3 reads CASSQEGLPNTGELFF. CDR3 DNA sequence: TGCGCCAGCAGCCAAGAAGGGCTCCCGAACACCGGGGAGCTGTTTTTT.

In DNA, the CDR3 is TGCAGTGCCCTGACGGGAGGGGCTGATTCACCCCTCCACTTT. Encoded protein: CSALTGGADSPLHF. The V gene is TRBV20-1, the J gene TRBJ1-6, with D maybe TRBD1 (5 bases). The CDR3 sequence is 14 residues long. Germline lookup yields CDR1 DFQATT and CDR2 SNEGSKA (reference sequence). V dropped 6 bases and J dropped 8 bases, with 17 bases sitting between them.

This clonotype was recorded only once. V is TRBV6-7 and J is TRBJ2-4, with D unresolved. TRBV6-7 carries the ORF label, with uncertain function. V was pared by 5 bases and J by 0 bases, with 14 bases between. This CDR3 region has 16 residues. The CDR3 loop reads CASSPRLILAKNIQYF. In nucleotides, the CDR3 is TGTGCCAGCAGTCCCCGCCTTATTCTAGCCAAAAACATTCAGTACTTC.

V and J are TRBV7-2 and TRBJ2-7, with D possibly being TRBD2 (6 bases). The CDR3 runs to 16 residues. V shed 0 bases and J shed 0 bases, with 12 bases lying between them. The germline CDR1 and CDR2 sequences are SGHTA and FQGNSA. The CDR3 sequence is CASSLAGRGISYEQYF. CDR3 DNA sequence: TGTGCCAGCAGCTTAGCTGGACGGGGGATCTCCTACGAGCAGTACTTC.